This T cell receptor (beta chain) was sequenced during a study of T cell responses to AZD1222 COVID-19 vaccine. CDR1 and CDR2 from the germline V gene are SQVTM and ANQGSEA. Trimming left V 3 bases short and J 5 bases short, with 11 bases between. This CDR3 has 13 residues. Profiling relied on immunoSEQ multiplex PCR, and the TCRdb table lists in-frame clones only, not all of them. This repertoire shows some 100,000 clones, about 93% found once; its top ten account for under 3.5%. The genes are TRBV29-1 and TRBJ2-1; D ambiguous. The sequence came from an adult who received the AZD1222 COVID-19 vaccine. Sequenced here: peripheral blood, sampled 28 days after the second AZD1222 dose. Written as DNA, the CDR3 is TGCAGCGTTGACGCCAAGGGAAACAATGAGCAGTTCTTC. It translates to CSVDAKGNNEQFF.